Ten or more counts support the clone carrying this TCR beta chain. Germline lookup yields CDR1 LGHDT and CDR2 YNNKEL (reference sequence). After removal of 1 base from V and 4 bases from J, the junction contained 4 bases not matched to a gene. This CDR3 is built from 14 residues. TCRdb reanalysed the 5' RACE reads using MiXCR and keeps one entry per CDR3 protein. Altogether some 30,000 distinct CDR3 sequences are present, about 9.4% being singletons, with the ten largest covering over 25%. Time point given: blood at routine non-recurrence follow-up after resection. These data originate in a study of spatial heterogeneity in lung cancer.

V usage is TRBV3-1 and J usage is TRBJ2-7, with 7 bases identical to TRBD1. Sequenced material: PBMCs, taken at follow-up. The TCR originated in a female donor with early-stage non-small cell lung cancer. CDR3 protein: CASSQGQGEYEQYF. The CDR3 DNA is TGTGCCAGCAGCCAAGGACAGGGAGAGTACGAGCAGTACTTC.